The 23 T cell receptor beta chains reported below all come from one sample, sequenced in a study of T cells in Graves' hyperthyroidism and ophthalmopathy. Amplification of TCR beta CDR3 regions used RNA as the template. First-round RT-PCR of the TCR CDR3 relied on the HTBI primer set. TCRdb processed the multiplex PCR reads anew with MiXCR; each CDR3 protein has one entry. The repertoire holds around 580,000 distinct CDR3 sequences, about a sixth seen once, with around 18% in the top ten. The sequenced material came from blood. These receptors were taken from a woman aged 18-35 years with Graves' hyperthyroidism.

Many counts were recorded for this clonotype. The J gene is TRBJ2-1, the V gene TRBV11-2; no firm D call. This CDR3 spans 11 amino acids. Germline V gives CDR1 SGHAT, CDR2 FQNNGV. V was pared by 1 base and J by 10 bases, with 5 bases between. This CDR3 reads CASSLAREQFF. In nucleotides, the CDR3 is TGTGCCAGCAGCTTAGCTCGGGAGCAGTTCTTC. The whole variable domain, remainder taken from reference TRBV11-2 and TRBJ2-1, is EAGVAQSPRYKIIEKRQSVAFWCNPISGHATLYWYQQILGQGPKLLIQFQNNGVVDDSQLPKDRFSAERLKGVDSTLKIQPAKLEDSAVYLCASSLAREQFFGPGTRLTVL.

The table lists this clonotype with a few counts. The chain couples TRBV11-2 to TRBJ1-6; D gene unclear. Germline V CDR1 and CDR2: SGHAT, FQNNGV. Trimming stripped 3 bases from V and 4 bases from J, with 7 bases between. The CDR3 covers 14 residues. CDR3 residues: CASSFTAYNSPLHF. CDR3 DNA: TGTGCCAGCAGCTTCACGGCGTATAATTCACCCCTCCACTTT.

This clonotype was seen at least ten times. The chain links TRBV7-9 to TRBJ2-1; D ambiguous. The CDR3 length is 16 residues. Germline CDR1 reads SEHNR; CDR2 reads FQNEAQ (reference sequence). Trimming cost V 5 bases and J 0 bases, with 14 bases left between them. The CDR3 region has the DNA TGTGCCAGCAGCCTCTTCCCAGGCGACTCCTACAATGAGCAGTTCTTC. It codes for CASSLFPGDSYNEQFF.

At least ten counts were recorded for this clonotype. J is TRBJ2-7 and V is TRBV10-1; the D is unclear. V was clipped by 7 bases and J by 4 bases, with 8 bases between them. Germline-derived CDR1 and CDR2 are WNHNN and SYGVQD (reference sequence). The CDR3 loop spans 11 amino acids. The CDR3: CASMQGYEQYF. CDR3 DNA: TGCGCCAGCATGCAAGGGTACGAGCAGTACTTC.

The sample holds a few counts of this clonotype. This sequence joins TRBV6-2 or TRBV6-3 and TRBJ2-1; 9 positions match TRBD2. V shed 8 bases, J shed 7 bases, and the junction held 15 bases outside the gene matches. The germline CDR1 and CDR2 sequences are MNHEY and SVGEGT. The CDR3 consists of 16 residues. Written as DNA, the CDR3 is TGTGCCAGCGGGGACCCCTGGCGGGGGGGGTGGAATGAGCAGTTCTTC. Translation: CASGDPWRGGWNEQFF.

The DNA of the CDR3 is TGTGCCAGCAGCTTCGTGGGGAGCATTGGGACCTACAATGAGCAGTTCTTC. It encodes CASSFVGSIGTYNEQFF. V usage is TRBV11-1 and J usage is TRBJ2-1, with D possibly matching TRBD2 (5 bases). The CDR3 consists of 17 residues. Germline CDR1 reads SGHAT; CDR2 reads FQDESV (reference sequence). The germline V and J ends were trimmed by 3 bases and 2 bases, with 17 bases remaining between them.

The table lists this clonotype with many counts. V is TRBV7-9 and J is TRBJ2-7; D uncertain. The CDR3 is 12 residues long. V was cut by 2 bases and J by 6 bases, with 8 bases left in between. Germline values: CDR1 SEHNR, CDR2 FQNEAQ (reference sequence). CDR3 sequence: CASSLTSREQYF. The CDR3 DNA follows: TGTGCCAGCAGCTTAACGTCCCGCGAGCAGTACTTC.

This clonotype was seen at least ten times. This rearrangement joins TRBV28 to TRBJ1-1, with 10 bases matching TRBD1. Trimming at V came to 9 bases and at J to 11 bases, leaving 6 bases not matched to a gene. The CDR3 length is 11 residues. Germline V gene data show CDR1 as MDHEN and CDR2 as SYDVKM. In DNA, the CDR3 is TGTGCCAGTCCACCGGACAGGGGGGCTTTCTTT. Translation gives CASPPDRGAFF.

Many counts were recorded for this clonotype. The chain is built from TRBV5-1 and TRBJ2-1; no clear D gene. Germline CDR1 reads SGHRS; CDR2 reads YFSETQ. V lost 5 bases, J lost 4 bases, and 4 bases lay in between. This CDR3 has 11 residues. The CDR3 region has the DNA TGCGCCAGCAGGGCGTACAATGAGCAGTTCTTC. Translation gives CASRAYNEQFF.

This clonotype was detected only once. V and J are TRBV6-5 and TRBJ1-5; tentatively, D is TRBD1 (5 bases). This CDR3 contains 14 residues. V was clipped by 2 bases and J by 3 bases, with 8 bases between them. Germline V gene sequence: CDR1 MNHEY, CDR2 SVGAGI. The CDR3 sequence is CASSYGGDNQPQHF. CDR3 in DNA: TGTGCCAGCAGTTACGGGGGAGACAATCAGCCCCAGCATTTT.

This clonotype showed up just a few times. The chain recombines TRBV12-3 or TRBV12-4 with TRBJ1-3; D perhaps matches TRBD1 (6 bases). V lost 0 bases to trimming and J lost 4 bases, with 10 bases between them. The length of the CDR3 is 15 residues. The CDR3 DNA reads TGTGCCAGCAGTTTAGCGACAGGATTAGGAAACACCATATATTTT. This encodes CASSLATGLGNTIYF.

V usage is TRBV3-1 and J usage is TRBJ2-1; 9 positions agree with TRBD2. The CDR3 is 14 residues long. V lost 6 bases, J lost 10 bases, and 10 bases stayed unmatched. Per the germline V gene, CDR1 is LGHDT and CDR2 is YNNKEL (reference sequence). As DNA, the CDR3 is TGTGCCAGCAGTTTAGGAGGGAGCGGGGGGGAGCAGTTCTTC. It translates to CASSLGGSGGEQFF.

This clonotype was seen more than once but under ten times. The CDR3 sequence: CASSFNMNEKLFF. The CDR3 bases are TGTGCCAGCAGTTTCAATATGAATGAAAAACTGTTTTTT. The rearrangement links TRBV27 to TRBJ1-4, with D hard to call. This CDR3 has 13 residues. CDR1 and CDR2 (germline): MNHEY, SMNVEV (reference sequence). Trimming took off 3 bases at V and 5 bases at J, with 7 bases between the two ends.

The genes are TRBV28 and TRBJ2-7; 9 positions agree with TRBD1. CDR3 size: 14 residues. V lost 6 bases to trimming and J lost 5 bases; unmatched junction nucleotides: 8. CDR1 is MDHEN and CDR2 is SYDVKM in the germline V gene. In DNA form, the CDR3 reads TGTGCCAGCAGCCCCGGAACAGGGGGCGACGAGCAGTACTTC. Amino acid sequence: CASSPGTGGDEQYF.

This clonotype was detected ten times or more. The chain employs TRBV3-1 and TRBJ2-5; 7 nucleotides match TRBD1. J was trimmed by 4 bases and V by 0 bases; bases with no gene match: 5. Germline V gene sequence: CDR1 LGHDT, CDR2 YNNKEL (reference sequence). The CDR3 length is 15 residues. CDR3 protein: CASSQEQGQPETQYF. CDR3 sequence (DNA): TGTGCCAGCAGCCAAGAGCAGGGACAGCCAGAGACCCAGTACTTC.

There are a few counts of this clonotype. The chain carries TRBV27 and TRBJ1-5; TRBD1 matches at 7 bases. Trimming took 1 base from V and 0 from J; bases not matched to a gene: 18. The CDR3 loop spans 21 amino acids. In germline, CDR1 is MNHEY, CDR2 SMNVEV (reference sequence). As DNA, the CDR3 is TGTGCCAGCAGTTTATTTCTTTGGGAAGGGGGCCAGGCTAATAGCAATCAGCCCCAGCATTTT. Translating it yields CASSLFLWEGGQANSNQPQHF.

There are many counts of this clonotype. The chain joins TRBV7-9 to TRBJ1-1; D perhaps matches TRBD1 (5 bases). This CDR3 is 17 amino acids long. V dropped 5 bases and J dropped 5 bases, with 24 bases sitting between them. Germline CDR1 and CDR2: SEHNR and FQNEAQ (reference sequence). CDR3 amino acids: CASSIGLSLVGGTEAFF. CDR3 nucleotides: TGTGCCAGCAGCATCGGACTGTCCCTGGTCGGGGGGACTGAAGCTTTCTTT. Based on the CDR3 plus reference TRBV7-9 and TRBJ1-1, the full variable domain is DTGVSQNPRHKITKRGQNVTFRCDPISEHNRLYWYRQTLGQGPEFLTYFQNEAQLEKSRLLSDRFSAERPKGSFSTLEIQRTEQGDSAMYLCASSIGLSLVGGTEAFFGQGTRLTVV.

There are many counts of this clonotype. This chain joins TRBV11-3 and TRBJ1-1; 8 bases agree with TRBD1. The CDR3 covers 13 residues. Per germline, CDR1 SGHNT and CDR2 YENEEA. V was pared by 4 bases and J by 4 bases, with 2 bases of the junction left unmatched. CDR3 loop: CASSYRGGTEAFF. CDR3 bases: TGTGCCAGCAGCTACAGGGGGGGCACTGAAGCTTTCTTT.

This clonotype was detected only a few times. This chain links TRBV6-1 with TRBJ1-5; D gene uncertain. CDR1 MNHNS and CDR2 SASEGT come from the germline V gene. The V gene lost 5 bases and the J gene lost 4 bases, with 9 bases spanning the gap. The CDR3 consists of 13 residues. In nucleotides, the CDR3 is TGTGCCAGCAGTTTCACGGAAAATCAGCCCCAGCATTTT. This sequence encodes CASSFTENQPQHF.

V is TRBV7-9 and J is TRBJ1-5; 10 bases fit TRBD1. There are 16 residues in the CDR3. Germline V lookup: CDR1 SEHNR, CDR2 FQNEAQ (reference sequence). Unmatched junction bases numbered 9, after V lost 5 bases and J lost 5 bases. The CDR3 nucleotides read TGTGCCAGCAGCCGCACGGTGGGGACAGGGGATCAGCCCCAGCATTTT. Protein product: CASSRTVGTGDQPQHF. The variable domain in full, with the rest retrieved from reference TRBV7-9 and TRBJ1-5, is DTGVSQNPRHKITKRGQNVTFRCDPISEHNRLYWYRQTLGQGPEFLTYFQNEAQLEKSRLLSDRFSAERPKGSFSTLEIQRTEQGDSAMYLCASSRTVGTGDQPQHFGDGTRLSIL.

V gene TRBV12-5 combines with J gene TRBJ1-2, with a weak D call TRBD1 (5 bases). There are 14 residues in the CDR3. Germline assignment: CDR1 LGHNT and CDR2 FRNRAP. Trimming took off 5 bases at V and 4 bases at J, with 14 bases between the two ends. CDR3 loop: CASGPPQGGYGYTF. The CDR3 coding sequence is TGTGCTAGTGGTCCCCCCCAGGGAGGCTATGGCTACACCTTC.

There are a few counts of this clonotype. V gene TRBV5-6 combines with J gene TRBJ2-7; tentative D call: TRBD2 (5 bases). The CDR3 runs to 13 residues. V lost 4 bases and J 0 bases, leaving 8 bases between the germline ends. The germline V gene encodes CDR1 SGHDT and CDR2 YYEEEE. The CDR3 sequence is CASSAGNSYEQYF. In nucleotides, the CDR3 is TGTGCCAGCAGCGCCGGGAACTCCTACGAGCAGTACTTC.

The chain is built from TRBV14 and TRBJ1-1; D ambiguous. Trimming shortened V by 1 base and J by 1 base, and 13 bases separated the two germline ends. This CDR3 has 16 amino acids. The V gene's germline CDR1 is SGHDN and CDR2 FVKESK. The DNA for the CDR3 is TGTGCCAGCAGCCAAGGAAGATCGCGCACGAACACTGAAGCTTTCTTT. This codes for CASSQGRSRTNTEAFF.